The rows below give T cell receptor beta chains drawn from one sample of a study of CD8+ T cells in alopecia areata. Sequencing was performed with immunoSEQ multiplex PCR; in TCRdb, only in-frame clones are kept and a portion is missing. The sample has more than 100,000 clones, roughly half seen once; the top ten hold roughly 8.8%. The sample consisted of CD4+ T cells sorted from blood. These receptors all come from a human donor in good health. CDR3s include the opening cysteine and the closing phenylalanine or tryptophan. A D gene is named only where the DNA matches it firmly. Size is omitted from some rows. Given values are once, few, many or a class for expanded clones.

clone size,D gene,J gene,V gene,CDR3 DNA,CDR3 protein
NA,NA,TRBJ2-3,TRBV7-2,TGTGCCAGCAGCTTAGGTCCGAGAAAGACAGATACGCAGTATTTT,CASSLGPRKTDTQYF
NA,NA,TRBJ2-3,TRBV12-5,TGTGCTAGTGGTAGTGGACAGACTAGCACAGATACGCAGTATTTT,CASGSGQTSTDTQYF
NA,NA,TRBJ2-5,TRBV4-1,TGCGCCAGCAGCCAAGATGGAGGGGGGCAAGGGTCGTACCAAGAGACCCAGTACTTC,CASSQDGGGQGSYQETQYF
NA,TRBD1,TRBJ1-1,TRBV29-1,TGCAGCGTTTCTACGGACAGGGCGAACACTGAAGCTTTCTTT,CSVSTDRANTEAFF
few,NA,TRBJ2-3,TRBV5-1,TGCGCCAGCAGCCAAGATTACCGAGGCACAGATACGCAGTATTTT,CASSQDYRGTDTQYF
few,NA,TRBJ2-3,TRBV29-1,TGCAGCGTTGAAGAATTCGGCAGGGCTGAAGATACGCAGTATTTT,CSVEEFGRAEDTQYF
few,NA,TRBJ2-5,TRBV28,TGTGCCAGCAGTTTATCTCAGGGGGGTCTCCAAGAGACCCAGTACTTC,CASSLSQGGLQETQYF
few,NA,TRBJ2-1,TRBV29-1,TGCAGCGTTGAAGATCCCCTCGGTGAGTTCTTC,CSVEDPLGEFF
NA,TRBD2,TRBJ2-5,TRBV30,TGTGCCTGGGCTAGCGGGCCGAGGGGAGAGACCCAGTACTTC,CAWASGPRGETQYF
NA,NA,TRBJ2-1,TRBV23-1,TGCGCCAGCAGTCATGGGAGGCCCTGTAGTAATGAGCAGTTCTTC,CASSHGRPCSNEQFF
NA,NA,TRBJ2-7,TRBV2,TGTGCCAGCAGTGAACAGATAAGCTACGAGCAGTACTTC,CASSEQISYEQYF
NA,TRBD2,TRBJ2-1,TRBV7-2,TGTGCCAGCAGCTTAGCGGGGGGGACCCGCAATGAGCAGTTCTTC,CASSLAGGTRNEQFF
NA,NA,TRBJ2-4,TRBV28,TGTGCCAGCAGTTTGACAGGAAACATTCAGTACTTC,CASSLTGNIQYF
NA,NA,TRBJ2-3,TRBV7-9,TGTGCCAGCAGCTTATCTTTAGCCAGCACAGATACGCAGTATTTT,CASSLSLASTDTQYF
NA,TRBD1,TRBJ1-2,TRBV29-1,TGCAGCGTAGCCGGGACAGGGGCTTCGGAGTACACCTTC,CSVAGTGASEYTF
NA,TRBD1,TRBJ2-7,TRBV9,TGTGCCAGCAGCACCGGAGGCCCCGGACAGGGCTACGAGCAGTACTTC,CASSTGGPGQGYEQYF
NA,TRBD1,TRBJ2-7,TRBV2,TGTGCCAGCAGTACCCAGGGGACAGGGGTAGACGAGCAGTACTTC,CASSTQGTGVDEQYF
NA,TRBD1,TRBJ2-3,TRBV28,TGTGCCAGCACTAGGACAGGGTTCACAGATACGCAGTATTTT,CASTRTGFTDTQYF
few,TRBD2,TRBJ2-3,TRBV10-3,TGTGCCATCAGTGAACTAGCGATAGACCTGCAGTATTTT,CAISELAIDLQYF
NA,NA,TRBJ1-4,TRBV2,TGTGCCAGCGTTTGGACAGTTGGTAATGAAAAACTGTTTTTT,CASVWTVGNEKLFF
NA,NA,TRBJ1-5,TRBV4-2,TGTGCCAGCAGCCAAGGTGTCAGGGAGTTACAGCCCCAGCATTTT,CASSQGVRELQPQHF
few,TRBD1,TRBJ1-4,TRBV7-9,TGTGCCAGCAGCTTGGGCCAGGGGGACGAAAAACTGTTTTTT,CASSLGQGDEKLFF
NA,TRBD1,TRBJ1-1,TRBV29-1,TGCAGCGTTGAAGGGGACAGGGGCACTGAAGCTTTCTTT,CSVEGDRGTEAFF
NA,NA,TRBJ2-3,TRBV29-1,TGCAGCGTTGAAAGGGGGTACACAGATACGCAGTATTTT,CSVERGYTDTQYF
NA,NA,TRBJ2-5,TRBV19,TGTGCCAGTAGCCGAGGACAGCCCTTAGGAGCGACCCAGTACTTC,CASSRGQPLGATQYF
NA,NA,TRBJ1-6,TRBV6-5,TGTGCCAGCAGTTTTGGCGTTTGGGATACACCCCTCCACTTT,CASSFGVWDTPLHF
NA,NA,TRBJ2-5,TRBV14,TGTGCCAGCAGCCAAGATTATGGACAGATCCAAGAGACCCAGTACTTC,CASSQDYGQIQETQYF
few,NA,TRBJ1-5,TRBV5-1,TGCGCCAGCAGCTTGGATGGCGACAGCCTCAATCAGCCCCAGCATTTT,CASSLDGDSLNQPQHF
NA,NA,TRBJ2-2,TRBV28,TGTGCCAGCATCGAGGGTAACACCGGGGAGCTGTTTTTT,CASIEGNTGELFF
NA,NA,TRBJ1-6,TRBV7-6,TGTGCCAGCAGCTTAGCCCAGGTTGGGTCACCCCTCCACTTT,CASSLAQVGSPLHF
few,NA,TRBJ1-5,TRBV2,TGTGCCAGCAGTGAAGCTCCCACGCCCCAGCATTTT,CASSEAPTPQHF
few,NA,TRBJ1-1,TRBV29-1,TGCAGCGTTGTGTCTGGGGTCACTGAAGCTTTCTTT,CSVVSGVTEAFF
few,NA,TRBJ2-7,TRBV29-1,TGCAGCGTGGCCGTGGATTCCTACGAGCAGTACTTC,CSVAVDSYEQYF
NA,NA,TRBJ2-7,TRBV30,TGTGCCTGGATACGGGGGAGGGAGCAGTACTTC,CAWIRGREQYF
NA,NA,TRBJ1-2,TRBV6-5,TGTGCCAGCAGTTACAAGGTTGGGGGCGCCTCAGATGGCTACACCTTC,CASSYKVGGASDGYTF
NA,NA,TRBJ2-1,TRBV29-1,TGCAGCGTTGCTGGGCTACGCTCCTACAATGAGCAGTTCTTC,CSVAGLRSYNEQFF
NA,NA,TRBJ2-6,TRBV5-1,TGCGCCAGCAGCCCCAGAGCCTCTGGGGCCAACGTCCTGACTTTC,CASSPRASGANVLTF
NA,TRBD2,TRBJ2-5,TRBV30,TGTGCCTGGAGGCGACTAGCGGTCCAAGAGACCCAGTACTTC,CAWRRLAVQETQYF
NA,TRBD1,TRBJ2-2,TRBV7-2,TGTGCCAGCAGCTGGCGGTCCGGGACAGGGCGCACCGGGGAGCTGTTTTTT,CASSWRSGTGRTGELFF
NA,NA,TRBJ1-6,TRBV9,TGTGCCAGCAGCGCAAGGGACATCCAGAATGATTCACCCCTCCACTTT,CASSARDIQNDSPLHF
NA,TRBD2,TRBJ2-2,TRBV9,TGTGCCAGCAGCGTCGGGGGGGCCGTCGGGGAGCTGTTTTTT,CASSVGGAVGELFF
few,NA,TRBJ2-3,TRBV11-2,TGTGCCAGCAGCTCGTACCGGGACTCAGATCATACGCAGTATTTT,CASSSYRDSDHTQYF
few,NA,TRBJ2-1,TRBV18,TGTGCCAGCTCACCCGGTGGGGGGTCGCATGAGCAGTTCTTC,CASSPGGGSHEQFF
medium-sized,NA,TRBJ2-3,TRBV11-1,TGTGCCAGCAGCTTTTCTGGGGACCGCACAGATACGCAGTATTTT,CASSFSGDRTDTQYF
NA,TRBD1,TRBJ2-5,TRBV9,TGTGCCAGCAGCCGGGACAGCCAAGAGACCCAGTACTTC,CASSRDSQETQYF
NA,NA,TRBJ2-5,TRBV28,TGTGCCAGCAGTTTACCGGGCAGTACTCAAGAGACCCAGTACTTC,CASSLPGSTQETQYF
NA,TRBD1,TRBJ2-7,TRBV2,TGTGCCAGCAGTGGTCAGGGGGCCGGGGAGCAGTACTTC,CASSGQGAGEQYF
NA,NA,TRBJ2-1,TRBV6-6,TGTGCCAGCAGGAAACCGGGACCCAGCTCCTACAATGAGCAGTTCTTC,CASRKPGPSSYNEQFF
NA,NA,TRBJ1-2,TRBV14,TGTGCCAGCAGCCTAGGGGGATATGGCTACACCTTC,CASSLGGYGYTF
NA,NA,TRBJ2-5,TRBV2,TGTGCCAGCAGGGCGAAGACCCAGTACTTC,CASRAKTQYF